One and the same sample provided the 29 T cell receptor beta chains below, sequenced in a study of a mutant IDH1 vaccine in newly diagnosed glioma. For these TCRs, the target antigens are not known. TCRdb keeps only in-frame clones here, not all; method: immunoSEQ multiplex PCR. The sample carries roughly 38,000 clones, 75% to 90% recorded once. Time point in this sample: week 35, safety follow-up. Alongside topical imiquimod, each dose of vaccine comprised 300 ug of mutant IDH1 20-mer peptide. Sequencing was performed on PBMCs, taken from a glioma patient whose treatment included an IDH1 peptide vaccine. The source is a man in his forties with glioma.

The rearrangement joins TRBV5-1 to TRBJ1-2; D not certain. V was cut by 0 bases and J by 4 bases, with 13 bases left in between. The CDR3 is made up of 15 amino acids. Germline V CDR1 and CDR2: SGHRS, YFSETQ. CDR3 region: CASSLARGVGYGYTF. The CDR3 coding sequence is TGCGCCAGCAGCTTGGCGCGAGGAGTGGGCTATGGCTACACCTTC.

The V call is TRBV9, the J call TRBJ1-5; D remains ambiguous. Germline V gene data show CDR1 as SGDLS and CDR2 as YYNGEE. The CDR3 runs 15 residues. The V end was cut by 0 bases, the J end by 3 bases, with 10 bases between. This CDR3 is CASSVAGQSNQPQHF. The CDR3 coding sequence is TGTGCCAGCAGCGTAGCGGGTCAATCCAATCAGCCCCAGCATTTT.

The chain couples TRBV4-1 to TRBJ2-1, with 11 bases lining up with TRBD1. Germline values: CDR1 MGHRA, CDR2 YSYEKL. V was clipped by 0 bases and J by 6 bases; unmatched bases: 10. This CDR3 region has 18 residues. CDR3 nucleotide sequence: TGCGCCAGCAGCCAAGACCGGGACAGGGGGATGGGAGGCAATGAGCAGTTCTTC. Its protein product is CASSQDRDRGMGGNEQFF.

V usage is TRBV19 and J usage is TRBJ1-4; a possible D gene is TRBD1 (5 bases). The CDR3 has 13 residues. Looked up from germline, CDR1 is LNHDA and CDR2 is SQIVND (reference sequence). The ends were cut back, 10 bases at V and 4 bases at J, with 13 bases in the middle. The CDR3 DNA sequence: TGTGCCACCCGGGACCCCGATAATGAAAAACTGTTTTTT. Translation gives CATRDPDNEKLFF. The variable domain in full, completed from reference TRBV19 and TRBJ1-4, reads DGGITQSPKYLFRKEGQNVTLSCEQNLNHDAMYWYRQDPGQGLRLIYYSQIVNDFQKGDIAEGYSVSREKKESFPLTVTSAQKNPTAFYLCATRDPDNEKLFFGSGTQLSVL.

Only a few counts were recorded for this clone. The CDR3: CASSWSGLGFEQYF. Here the CDR3 DNA reads TGTGCCAGCAGTTGGTCGGGACTAGGCTTCGAGCAGTACTTC. The genes are TRBV27 and TRBJ2-7; 8 bases are a match to TRBD2. Germline V lookup: CDR1 MNHEY, CDR2 SMNVEV (reference sequence). The CDR3 runs 14 residues. J lost 6 bases, V lost 4 bases, and 8 bases had no gene match.

This clone was counted a single time. The V call is TRBV4-1, the J call TRBJ2-5, with TRBD1 as a possible D gene (5 bases). Germline assignment: CDR1 MGHRA and CDR2 YSYEKL. The ends were cut back, 5 bases at V and 4 bases at J, with 11 bases in the middle. CDR3 size: 13 residues. In DNA, the CDR3 is TGCGCCAGCAGCACCCGACAGTTAGAGACCCAGTACTTC. Residues: CASSTRQLETQYF.

V usage is TRBV4-2 and J usage is TRBJ1-2; the D gene is possibly TRBD1 (6 bases). Germline values: CDR1 LGHNA, CDR2 YNFKEQ. This CDR3 is 14 amino acids long. V was cut by 4 bases and J by 5 bases, with 14 bases left in between. CDR3 residues: CASSPGGLGYGYTF. The CDR3 DNA follows: TGTGCCAGCAGCCCTGGGGGGCTTGGGTATGGCTACACCTTC.

The chain combines TRBV20-1 with TRBJ2-7; D remains unclear. The CDR3 loop spans 10 amino acids. Trimming removed 6 bases from V and 6 bases from J, with 9 bases in between. Germline V CDR1 and CDR2: DFQATT, SNEGSKA (reference sequence). CDR3 amino acids: CSAPSREQYF. The CDR3 coding sequence is TGCAGTGCCCCGTCCCGCGAGCAGTACTTC.

The V call is TRBV9, the J call TRBJ1-2; TRBD1 matches 7 bases. The ends lost 0 bases at V and 4 bases at J; junction bases unmatched: 6. CDR1 and CDR2 from the germline V gene are SGDLS and YYNGEE. The CDR3 loop spans 15 amino acids. Written as DNA, the CDR3 is TGTGCCAGCAGCGTAGTGACAGGGACGTTCTATGGCTACACCTTC. Residues: CASSVVTGTFYGYTF.

V gene TRBV7-9 combines with J gene TRBJ1-1; D might be TRBD1 (5 bases). The CDR3 totals 12 residues. Germline-derived CDR1 and CDR2 are SEHNR and FQNEAQ (reference sequence). V was trimmed by 11 bases and J by 0 bases, leaving 10 bases between them. CDR3 sequence (DNA): TGTGCCGGAAAGGGGTTGAACACTGAAGCTTTCTTT. It translates to CAGKGLNTEAFF.

The chain has TRBV7-2 and TRBJ1-5, with D perhaps matching TRBD1 (6 bases). CDR1 is SGHTA and CDR2 is FQGNSA in the germline V gene. V was trimmed by 1 base and J by 5 bases, leaving 15 bases between them. The CDR3 has 16 residues. CDR3 amino acids: CASSLDGGRSDQPQHF. DNA for the CDR3: TGTGCCAGCAGCTTAGATGGGGGGCGGTCGGATCAGCCCCAGCATTTT.

The table lists this clone with a few counts. The chain employs TRBV5-1 and TRBJ1-4, with D perhaps matching TRBD1 (6 bases). Germline V CDR1 and CDR2: SGHRS, YFSETQ. This CDR3 is built from 13 residues. Trimming took off 4 bases at V and 8 bases at J, with 12 bases between the two ends. CDR3 amino acids: CASSRGTNEKLFF. The CDR3, as DNA: TGCGCCAGCAGCCGCGGGACAAACGAAAAACTGTTTTTT.

The chain links TRBV28 to TRBJ2-2; a possible D gene is TRBD2 (6 bases). CDR1 is MDHEN and CDR2 is SYDVKM in the germline V gene. V was pared by 7 bases and J by 7 bases, with 25 bases between. This CDR3 has 17 amino acids. CDR3 bases: TGTGCCAGCAAGGAATGGCAGCAGGCTGGGGGAGGCGGGGAGCTGTTTTTT. This translates into CASKEWQQAGGGGELFF.

The gene calls are TRBV19 and TRBJ2-1; 10 bases fit TRBD2. V lost 2 bases to trimming and J lost 8 bases; unmatched junction nucleotides: 9. The CDR3 totals 16 residues. Germline lookup yields CDR1 LNHDA and CDR2 SQIVND (reference sequence). CDR3 in DNA: TGTGCCAGTAGTATAAGCGGGAGGGCCACAGCCGATGAGCAGTTCTTC. It translates to CASSISGRATADEQFF.

This rearrangement joins TRBV11-2 to TRBJ1-2; 9 nucleotides agree with TRBD1. The ends lost 5 bases at V and 6 bases at J; junction bases unmatched: 4. CDR1 SGHAT and CDR2 FQNNGV come from the germline V gene. CDR3 length equals 13 residues. This CDR3 reads CASSKDRGDGYTF. In DNA form, the CDR3 reads TGTGCCAGCAGCAAGGACAGGGGCGATGGCTACACCTTC. Full variable domain (rest looked up from reference TRBV11-2 and TRBJ1-2): EAGVAQSPRYKIIEKRQSVAFWCNPISGHATLYWYQQILGQGPKLLIQFQNNGVVDDSQLPKDRFSAERLKGVDSTLKIQPAKLEDSAVYLCASSKDRGDGYTFGSGTRLTVV.

The chain employs TRBV4-2 and TRBJ1-5; D ambiguous. This CDR3 has 15 residues. Between the trimmed V and J ends, which lost 4 bases and 3 bases, there was a span of 13 bases. Germline CDR1 LGHNA, CDR2 YNFKEQ. The CDR3 coding sequence is TGTGCCAGCAGCCGAGCGGGCCGCTCCAATCAGCCCCAGCATTTT. This encodes CASSRAGRSNQPQHF.

V gene TRBV9 combines with J gene TRBJ2-7; 10 nucleotides agree with TRBD2. The CDR3 spans 14 residues. The V gene's germline CDR1 is SGDLS and CDR2 YYNGEE. V shed 0 bases and J 3 bases; nucleotides not matched to a gene: 0. The CDR3 region has the DNA TGTGCCAGCAGCGTAGGGACTAGCGGCTACGAGCAGTACTTC. Its translation is CASSVGTSGYEQYF. The whole variable domain, filled in from reference TRBV9 and TRBJ2-7, reads DSGVTQTPKHLITATGQRVTLRCSPRSGDLSVYWYQQSLDQGLQFLIQYYNGEERAKGNILERFSAQQFPDLHSELNLSSLELGDSALYFCASSVGTSGYEQYFGPGTRLTVT.

The rearrangement joins TRBV5-4 to TRBJ2-3, with 10 bases matching TRBD2. Germline V CDR1 and CDR2: SGHNT, YYREEE (reference sequence). Unmatched junction bases numbered 6, after V lost 4 bases and J lost 1 base. This CDR3 is built from 16 residues. CDR3 loop: CASSVAGTSGTDTQYF. The CDR3 nucleotides read TGTGCCAGCAGCGTGGCCGGGACTAGCGGCACAGATACGCAGTATTTT.

The V call is TRBV28, the J call TRBJ2-2; D tentatively fits TRBD1 or TRBD2 (5 bases each). The CDR3 totals 16 residues. The germline V gene encodes CDR1 MDHEN and CDR2 SYDVKM. V was trimmed by 6 bases and J by 4 bases, leaving 18 bases between them. The CDR3 is CASRSGTHPSTGELFF. DNA of the CDR3: TGTGCCAGCAGGTCCGGGACCCACCCCAGCACCGGGGAGCTGTTTTTT.

The V gene is TRBV30, the J gene TRBJ1-6; the D gene is possibly TRBD1 (6 bases). Germline V lookup: CDR1 GTSNPN, CDR2 SVGIG (reference sequence). The CDR3 is 15 amino acids. Trimming stripped 4 bases from V and 1 base from J, with 11 bases between. The CDR3 DNA reads TGTGCCTGGACAGGGCAGGGGTCCTATAATTCACCCCTCCACTTT. It codes for CAWTGQGSYNSPLHF.

The gene calls are TRBV6-1 and TRBJ2-7; D not certain. The V and J ends lost 4 bases and 4 bases respectively, with 20 bases between them. The V gene's germline CDR1 is MNHNS and CDR2 SASEGT. The CDR3 totals 16 residues. The CDR3 spells CASSGLLLGSDYEQYF. CDR3 sequence (DNA): TGTGCCAGCAGTGGTCTCCTCCTGGGCTCCGATTACGAGCAGTACTTC.

The chain couples TRBV18 to TRBJ2-7; either TRBD1 or TRBD2 may supply D (5 bases each). Trimming removed 4 bases at V and 2 bases at J, with 15 bases between. Germline V gene data show CDR1 as KGHSH and CDR2 as LQKENI. This CDR3 is built from 15 residues. The CDR3, as DNA: TGTGCCAGCTCACGCTCCGGGCCGGGACCCTACGAGCAGTACGTC. Amino acids: CASSRSGPGPYEQYV.

This chain uses TRBV29-1 with TRBJ1-2; the D gene is possibly TRBD1 (6 bases). CDR3 length equals 12 residues. Trimming shortened V by 8 bases and J by 4 bases, and 14 bases separated the two germline ends. Germline V CDR1 and CDR2: SQVTM, ANQGSEA. The CDR3 sequence is CSHSRGGYGYTF. The CDR3 DNA reads as TGCAGCCACTCCAGGGGCGGCTATGGCTACACCTTC. Full variable domain (remainder filled in from reference TRBV29-1 and TRBJ1-2): SAVISQKPSRDICQRGTSLTIQCQVDSQVTMMFWYRQQPGQSLTLIATANQGSEATYESGFVIDKFPISRPNLTFSTLTVSNMSPEDSSIYLCSHSRGGYGYTFGSGTRLTVV.

The chain links TRBV28 to TRBJ1-4; possibly TRBD1 for D (6 bases). The CDR3 totals 13 residues. Germline V gives CDR1 MDHEN, CDR2 SYDVKM. The germline V and J ends were trimmed by 6 bases and 3 bases, with 8 bases remaining between them. CDR3 nucleotide sequence: TGTGCCAGCAGGGACAGACCTAATGAAAAACTGTTTTTT. It translates to CASRDRPNEKLFF.

The rearrangement links TRBV2 to TRBJ1-2; the D is unclear. CDR1 and CDR2 (germline): SNHLY, FYNNEI. The V and J ends lost 0 bases and 5 bases respectively, with 7 bases between them. The CDR3 consists of 13 residues. CDR3 in amino acids: CASSEALRYGYTF. The CDR3 DNA is TGTGCCAGCAGTGAAGCGCTTCGGTATGGCTACACCTTC.

V is TRBV29-1 and J is TRBJ1-3; 8 nucleotides line up with TRBD1. This CDR3 has 16 amino acids. The germline CDR1 and CDR2 sequences are SQVTM and ANQGSEA. V was clipped by 2 bases and J by 0 bases; unmatched bases: 6. The CDR3 sequence is CSVERDRRNSGNTIYF. In DNA, the CDR3 is TGCAGCGTTGAACGGGACAGGCGGAACTCTGGAAACACCATATATTTT.

The rearrangement uses TRBV29-1 and TRBJ2-7; 10 bases are a match to TRBD2. Germline CDR1 and CDR2: SQVTM and ANQGSEA. With 4 bases clipped from V and 4 bases from J, the junction kept 4 bases outside the gene matches. This CDR3 comprises 13 residues. Here the CDR3 reads CSVAASGSYEQYF. As DNA, the CDR3 is TGCAGCGTTGCGGCTAGCGGGAGTTACGAGCAGTACTTC.

This clone was seen only a few times. The chain recombines TRBV5-1 with TRBJ2-2; 9 nucleotides match TRBD1. The germline CDR1 and CDR2 sequences are SGHRS and YFSETQ. Trimming removed 1 base from V and 4 bases from J; junction bases left unmatched: 5. This CDR3 spans 16 amino acids. The CDR3 reads CASSLTGGASTGELFF. The DNA of the CDR3 is TGCGCCAGCAGCTTGACAGGGGGCGCGAGCACCGGGGAGCTGTTTTTT.

V usage is TRBV10-3 and J usage is TRBJ2-7; TRBD2 agrees at 7 bases. J lost 2 bases, V lost 5 bases, and 12 bases had no gene match. CDR3 length: 16 residues. Germline V CDR1 and CDR2: ENHRY, SYGVKD. CDR3 residues: CAISMSRDYPTYEQYF. CDR3 DNA sequence: TGTGCCATCAGTATGTCGAGGGACTATCCGACCTACGAGCAGTACTTC.